This T cell receptor (beta chain) was recovered during a study of blood T cell repertoires in COVID-19. Study-wide context: Collection of acute and convalescent COVID-19 samples took place in the United States, Italy and Spain. PBMCs, B-cell-depleted T cells, or T cells provided the cDNA or gDNA that made up the material.

A Seattle source enrolled patients during active infection and followed them longitudinally. Original data processing: The authors estimated nucleated cell counts from reference gene primer amplification. Repertoires were generated with immunoSEQ multiplex PCR, while TCRdb's copy carries only in-frame clones and drops some. V and J calls and clone size are given by that table; D and trimming were obtained from the DNA. The sample has roughly 340,000 clones, approximately 91% seen once; the top ten hold about 7.3%. Source material: peripheral blood. The source of this sequence is an older woman with COVID-19, enrolled during active disease.

DNA for the CDR3: TGTGCCAGCAATTCTAGGTTCGGTGAGCAGTTCTTC. It specifies CASNSRFGEQFF. This chain links TRBV27 with TRBJ2-1; D call uncertain. This CDR3 has 12 amino acids. Trimming removed 7 bases from V and 9 bases from J, with 13 bases in between. Germline lookup yields CDR1 MNHEY and CDR2 SMNVEV (reference sequence).